This TCR beta chain stems from a study of blood T cell repertoires in COVID-19. Overall study: Both acute and convalescent COVID-19 samples were obtained from the United States, Italy and Spain.

The CDR3 has 13 residues. Germline lookup yields CDR1 ENHRY and CDR2 SYGVKD. Trimming took off 8 bases at V and 4 bases at J, with 13 bases between the two ends. All enrollees were about 18 to 100 years old and from roughly 22 US areas. Which cohort a participant joined came from the clinical history participants gave. For recovered donors of Cohort 3, there were two negative PCRs, clearance, or symptom resolution. Assay: immunoSEQ multiplex PCR; the TCRdb copy retains only in-frame clones and omits some. The sample lists 400,000 to 500,000 clones, around nine tenths occurring once. The V call is TRBV10-3, the J call TRBJ2-3, with a tentative D call TRBD2 (6 bases). Sequences were obtained from PBMCs or T cells enriched from blood (not recorded which). The clonotype comes from a woman aged 40 to 50 who had recovered from COVID-19. In nucleotides, the CDR3 is TGTGCCATCGGTCCGGGAGCGTCAGATACGCAGTATTTT. Protein: CAIGPGASDTQYF.